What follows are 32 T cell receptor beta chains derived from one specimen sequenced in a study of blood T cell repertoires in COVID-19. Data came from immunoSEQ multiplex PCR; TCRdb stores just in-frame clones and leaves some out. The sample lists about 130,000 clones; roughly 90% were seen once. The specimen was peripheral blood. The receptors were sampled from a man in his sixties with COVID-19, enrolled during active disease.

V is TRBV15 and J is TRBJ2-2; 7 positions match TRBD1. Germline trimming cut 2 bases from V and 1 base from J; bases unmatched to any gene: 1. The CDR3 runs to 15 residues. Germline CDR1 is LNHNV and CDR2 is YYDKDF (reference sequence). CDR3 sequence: CATSRRQGNTGELFF. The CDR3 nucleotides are TGTGCCACCAGCAGAAGACAGGGGAACACCGGGGAGCTGTTTTTT.

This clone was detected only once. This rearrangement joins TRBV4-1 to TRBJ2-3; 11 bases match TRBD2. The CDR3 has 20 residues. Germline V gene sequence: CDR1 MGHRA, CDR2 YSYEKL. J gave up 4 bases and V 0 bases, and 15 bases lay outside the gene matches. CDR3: CASSQDEASGGYSNPDTQYF. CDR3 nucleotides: TGCGCCAGCAGCCAAGATGAGGCTAGCGGGGGGTACAGCAATCCAGATACGCAGTATTTT.

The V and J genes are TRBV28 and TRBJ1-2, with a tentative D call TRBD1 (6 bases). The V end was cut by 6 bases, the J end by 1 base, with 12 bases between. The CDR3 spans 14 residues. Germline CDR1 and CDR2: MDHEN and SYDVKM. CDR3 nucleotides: TGTGCCAGCAGGTCGGGGGGGCGTAACTATGGCTACACCTTC. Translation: CASRSGGRNYGYTF.

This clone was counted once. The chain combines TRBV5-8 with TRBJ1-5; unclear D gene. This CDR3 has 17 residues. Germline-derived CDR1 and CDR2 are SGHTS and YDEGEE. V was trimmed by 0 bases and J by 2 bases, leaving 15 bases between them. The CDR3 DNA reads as TGTGCCAGCAGCTTGGGGGGTCACCCCGGGGGCAATCAGCCCCAGCATTTT. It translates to CASSLGGHPGGNQPQHF.

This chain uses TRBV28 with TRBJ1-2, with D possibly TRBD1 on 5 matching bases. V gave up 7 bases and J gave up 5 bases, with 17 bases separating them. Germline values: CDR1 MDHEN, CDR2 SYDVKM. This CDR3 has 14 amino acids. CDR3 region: CASTGGGGRYGYTF. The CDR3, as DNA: TGTGCCAGCACCGGGGGTGGAGGGCGGTATGGCTACACCTTC.

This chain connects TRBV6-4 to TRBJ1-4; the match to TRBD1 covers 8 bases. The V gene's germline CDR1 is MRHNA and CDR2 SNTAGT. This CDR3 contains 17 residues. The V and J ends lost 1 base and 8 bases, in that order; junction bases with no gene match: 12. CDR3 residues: CASSDFRQDRGGEKLFF. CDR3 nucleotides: TGTGCCAGCAGTGACTTCCGACAAGACAGGGGCGGAGAAAAACTGTTTTTT.

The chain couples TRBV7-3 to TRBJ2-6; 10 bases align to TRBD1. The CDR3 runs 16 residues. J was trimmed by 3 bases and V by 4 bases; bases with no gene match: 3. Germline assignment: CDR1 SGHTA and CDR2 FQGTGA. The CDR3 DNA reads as TGTGCCAGCAGCTCGACAGGGGGCGGTGGGGCCAACGTCCTGACTTTC. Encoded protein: CASSSTGGGGANVLTF.

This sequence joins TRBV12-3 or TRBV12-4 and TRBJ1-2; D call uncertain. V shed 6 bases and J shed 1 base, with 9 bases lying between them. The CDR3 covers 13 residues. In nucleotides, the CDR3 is TGTGCCAGCAGGATGACACTTAACTATGGCTACACCTTC. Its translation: CASRMTLNYGYTF.

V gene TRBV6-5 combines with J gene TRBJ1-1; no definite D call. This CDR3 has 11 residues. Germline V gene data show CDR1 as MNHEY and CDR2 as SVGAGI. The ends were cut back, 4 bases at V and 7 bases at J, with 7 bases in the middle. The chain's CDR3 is CASSSLGEAFF. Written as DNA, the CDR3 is TGTGCCAGCAGTTCCCTCGGTGAAGCTTTCTTT.

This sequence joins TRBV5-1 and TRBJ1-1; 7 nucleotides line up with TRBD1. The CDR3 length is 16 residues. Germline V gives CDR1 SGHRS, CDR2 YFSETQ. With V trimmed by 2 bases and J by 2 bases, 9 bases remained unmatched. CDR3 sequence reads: CASSFNTGTANTEAFF. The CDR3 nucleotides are TGCGCCAGCAGCTTTAACACCGGGACAGCTAACACTGAAGCTTTCTTT.

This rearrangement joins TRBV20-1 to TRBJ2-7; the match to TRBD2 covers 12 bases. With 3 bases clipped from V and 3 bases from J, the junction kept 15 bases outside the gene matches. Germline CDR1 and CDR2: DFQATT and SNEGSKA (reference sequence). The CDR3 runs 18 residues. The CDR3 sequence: CSASTSYPLAGGLYEQYF. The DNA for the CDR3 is TGCAGTGCTAGTACCTCCTATCCCCTAGCGGGGGGGCTCTACGAGCAGTACTTC.

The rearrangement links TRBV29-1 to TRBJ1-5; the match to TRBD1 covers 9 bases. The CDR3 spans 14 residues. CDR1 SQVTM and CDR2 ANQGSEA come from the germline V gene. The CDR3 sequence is CSVTGTGSNQPQHF. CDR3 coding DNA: TGCAGTGTCACCGGGACAGGGAGTAATCAGCCCCAGCATTTT.

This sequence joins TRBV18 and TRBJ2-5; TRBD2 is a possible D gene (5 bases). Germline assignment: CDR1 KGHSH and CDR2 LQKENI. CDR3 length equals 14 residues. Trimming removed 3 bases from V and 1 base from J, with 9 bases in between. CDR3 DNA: TGTGCCAGCTCACCCTCGGGAAGCCAAGAGACCCAGTACTTC. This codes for CASSPSGSQETQYF.

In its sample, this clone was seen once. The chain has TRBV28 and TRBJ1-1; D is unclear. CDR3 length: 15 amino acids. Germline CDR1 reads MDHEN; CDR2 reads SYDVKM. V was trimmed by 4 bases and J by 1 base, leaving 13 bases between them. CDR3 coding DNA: TGTGCCAGCAGTTCCCCCAAACCCAGGAACACTGAAGCTTTCTTT. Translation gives CASSSPKPRNTEAFF.

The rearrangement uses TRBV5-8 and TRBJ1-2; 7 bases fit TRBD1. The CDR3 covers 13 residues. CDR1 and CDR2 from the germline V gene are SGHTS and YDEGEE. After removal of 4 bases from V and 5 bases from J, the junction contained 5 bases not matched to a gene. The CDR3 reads CASSPRTGYGYTF. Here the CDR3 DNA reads TGTGCCAGCAGCCCCAGGACAGGTTATGGCTACACCTTC.

Written as DNA, the CDR3 is TGTGCCAGCAGCACAGGGGGCTATGGCTACACCTTC. Protein product: CASSTGGYGYTF. The chain has TRBV28 and TRBJ1-2; 8 nucleotides line up with TRBD1. Germline V lookup: CDR1 MDHEN, CDR2 SYDVKM. The CDR3 length is 12 residues. V dropped 6 bases and J dropped 4; count of bases not matched to a gene: 1.

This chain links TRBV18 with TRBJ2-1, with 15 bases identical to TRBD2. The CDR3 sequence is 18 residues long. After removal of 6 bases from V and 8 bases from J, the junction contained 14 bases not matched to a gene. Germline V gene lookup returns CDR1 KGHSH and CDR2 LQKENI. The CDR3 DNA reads TGTGCCAGCTCCCCCGGGACTAGCGGGGGGAGGGGATACGATGAGCAGTTCTTC. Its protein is CASSPGTSGGRGYDEQFF.

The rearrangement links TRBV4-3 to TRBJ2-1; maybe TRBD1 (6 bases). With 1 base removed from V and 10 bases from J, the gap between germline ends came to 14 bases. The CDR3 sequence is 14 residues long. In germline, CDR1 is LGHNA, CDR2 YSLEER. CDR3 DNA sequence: TGCGCCAGCAGCCAAGCGGTGAGGGGGAACGAGCAGTTCTTC. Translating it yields CASSQAVRGNEQFF.

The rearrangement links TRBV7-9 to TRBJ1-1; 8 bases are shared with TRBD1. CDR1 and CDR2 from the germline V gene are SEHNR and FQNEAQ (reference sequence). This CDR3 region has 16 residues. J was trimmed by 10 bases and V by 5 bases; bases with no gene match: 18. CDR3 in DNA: TGTGCCAGCAGCCCGCGACAGGGGTATGAGAAGGAAGGAGCTTTCTTT. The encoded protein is CASSPRQGYEKEGAFF.

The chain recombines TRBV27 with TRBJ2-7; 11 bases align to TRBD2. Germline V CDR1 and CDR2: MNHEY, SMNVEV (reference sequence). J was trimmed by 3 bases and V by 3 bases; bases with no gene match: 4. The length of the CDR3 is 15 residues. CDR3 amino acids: CASSLASGGYYEQYF. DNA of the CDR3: TGTGCCAGCAGTTTGGCTAGCGGGGGGTACTACGAGCAGTACTTC.

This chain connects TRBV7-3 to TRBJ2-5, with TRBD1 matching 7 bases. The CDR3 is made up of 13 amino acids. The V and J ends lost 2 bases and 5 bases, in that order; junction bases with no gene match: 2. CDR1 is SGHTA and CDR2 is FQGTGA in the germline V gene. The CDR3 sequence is CASSLGTVETQYF. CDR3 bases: TGTGCCAGCAGCTTAGGGACAGTGGAGACCCAGTACTTC.

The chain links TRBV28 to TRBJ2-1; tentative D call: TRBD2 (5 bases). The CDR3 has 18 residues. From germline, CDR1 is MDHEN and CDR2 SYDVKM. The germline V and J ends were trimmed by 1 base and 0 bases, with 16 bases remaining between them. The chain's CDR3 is CASSLFEGGLSSYNEQFF. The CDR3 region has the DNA TGTGCCAGCAGTTTATTTGAAGGCGGACTTAGCTCCTACAATGAGCAGTTCTTC.

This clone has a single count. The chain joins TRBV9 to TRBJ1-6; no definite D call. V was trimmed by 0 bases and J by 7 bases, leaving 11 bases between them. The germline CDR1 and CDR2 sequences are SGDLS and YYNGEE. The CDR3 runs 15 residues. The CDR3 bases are TGTGCCAGCAGCGTAGACCCTAAACTGAATTCACCCCTCCACTTT. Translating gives CASSVDPKLNSPLHF.

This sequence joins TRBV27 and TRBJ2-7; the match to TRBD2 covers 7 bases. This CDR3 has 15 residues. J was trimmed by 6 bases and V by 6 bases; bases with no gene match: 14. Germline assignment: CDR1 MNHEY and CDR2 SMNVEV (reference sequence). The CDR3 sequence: CASSRAPGLPPEQYF. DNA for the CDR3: TGTGCCAGCAGCCGGGCTCCGGGACTACCTCCCGAGCAGTACTTC.

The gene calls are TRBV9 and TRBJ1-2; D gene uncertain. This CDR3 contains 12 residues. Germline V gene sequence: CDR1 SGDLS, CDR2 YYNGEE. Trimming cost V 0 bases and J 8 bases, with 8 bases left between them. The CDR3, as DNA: TGTGCCAGCAGCGTAGGGGCTAGCGGCTACACCTTC. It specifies CASSVGASGYTF.

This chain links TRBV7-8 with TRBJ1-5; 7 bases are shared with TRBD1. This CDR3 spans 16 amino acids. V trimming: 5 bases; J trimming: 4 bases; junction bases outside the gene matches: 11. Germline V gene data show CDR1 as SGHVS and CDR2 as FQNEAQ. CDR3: CASSTTTGRWNQPQHF. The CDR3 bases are TGTGCCAGCAGCACCACGACAGGGCGTTGGAATCAGCCCCAGCATTTT.

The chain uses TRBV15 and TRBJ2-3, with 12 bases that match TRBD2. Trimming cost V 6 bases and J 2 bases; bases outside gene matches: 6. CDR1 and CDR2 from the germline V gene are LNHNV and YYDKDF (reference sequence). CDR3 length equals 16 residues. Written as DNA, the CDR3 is TGTGCCACCAGAGGCGGACTAGCGGGGATCACAGATACGCAGTATTTT. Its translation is CATRGGLAGITDTQYF.

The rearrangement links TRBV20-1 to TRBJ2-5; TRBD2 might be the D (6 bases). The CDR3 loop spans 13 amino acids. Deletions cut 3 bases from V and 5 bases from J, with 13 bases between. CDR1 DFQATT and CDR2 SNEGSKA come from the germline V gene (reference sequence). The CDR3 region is CSASLGTRETQYF. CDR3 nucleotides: TGCAGTGCTAGTCTCGGGACTCGGGAGACCCAGTACTTC.

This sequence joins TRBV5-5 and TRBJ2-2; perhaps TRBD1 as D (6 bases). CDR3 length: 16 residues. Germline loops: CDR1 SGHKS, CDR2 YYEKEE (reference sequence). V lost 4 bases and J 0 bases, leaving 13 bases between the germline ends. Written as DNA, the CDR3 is TGTGCCAGCAGCCCCGGGACACCAACGAACACCGGGGAGCTGTTTTTT. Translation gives CASSPGTPTNTGELFF.

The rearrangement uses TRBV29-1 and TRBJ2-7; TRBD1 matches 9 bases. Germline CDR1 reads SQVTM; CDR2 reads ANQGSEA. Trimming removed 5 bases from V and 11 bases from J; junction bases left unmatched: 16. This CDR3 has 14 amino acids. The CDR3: CSVSETGTGRKKYF. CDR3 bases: TGCAGCGTTTCCGAGACCGGGACAGGGAGGAAAAAGTACTTC.

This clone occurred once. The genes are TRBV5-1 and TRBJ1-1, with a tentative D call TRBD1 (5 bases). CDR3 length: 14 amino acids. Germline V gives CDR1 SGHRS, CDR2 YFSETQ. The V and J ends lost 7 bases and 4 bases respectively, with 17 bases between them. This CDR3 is CASSNTGSSTEAFF. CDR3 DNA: TGCGCCAGCTCAAACACAGGTAGTAGCACTGAAGCTTTCTTT. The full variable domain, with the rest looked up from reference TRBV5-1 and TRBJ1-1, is KAGVTQTPRYLIKTRGQQVTLSCSPISGHRSVSWYQQTPGQGLQFLFEYFSETQRNKGNFPGRFSGRQFSNSRSEMNVSTLELGDSALYLCASSNTGSSTEAFFGQGTRLTVV.

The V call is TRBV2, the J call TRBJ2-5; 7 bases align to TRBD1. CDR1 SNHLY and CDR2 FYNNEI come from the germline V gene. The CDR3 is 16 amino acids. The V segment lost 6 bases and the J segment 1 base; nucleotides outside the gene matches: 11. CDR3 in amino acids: CASRKTRGLGQETQYF. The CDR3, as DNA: TGTGCCAGCAGAAAAACGAGGGGGCTGGGCCAAGAGACCCAGTACTTC.